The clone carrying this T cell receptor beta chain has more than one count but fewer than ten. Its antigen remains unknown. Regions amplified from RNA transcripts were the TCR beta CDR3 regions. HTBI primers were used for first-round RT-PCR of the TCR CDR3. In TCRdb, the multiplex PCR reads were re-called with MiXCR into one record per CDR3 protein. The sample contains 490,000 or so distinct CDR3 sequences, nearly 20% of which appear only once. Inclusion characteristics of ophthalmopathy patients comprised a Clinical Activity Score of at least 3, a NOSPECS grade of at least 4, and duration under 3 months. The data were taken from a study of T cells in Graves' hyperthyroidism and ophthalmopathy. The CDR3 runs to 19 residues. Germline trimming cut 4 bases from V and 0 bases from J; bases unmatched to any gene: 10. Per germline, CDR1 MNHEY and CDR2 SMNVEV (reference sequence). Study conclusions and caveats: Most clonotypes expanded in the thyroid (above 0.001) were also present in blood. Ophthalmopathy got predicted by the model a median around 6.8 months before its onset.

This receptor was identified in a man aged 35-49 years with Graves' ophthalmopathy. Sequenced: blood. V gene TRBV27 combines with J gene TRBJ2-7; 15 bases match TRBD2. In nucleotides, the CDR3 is TGTGCCAGCAGTTCCTACGGACTAGCGGGAGGGCCTGGCTCCTACGAGCAGTACTTC. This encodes CASSSYGLAGGPGSYEQYF.